Listed below are T cell receptor beta chains from one sample, sequenced in a study of blood T cell repertoires in COVID-19. The repertoire was sequenced with immunoSEQ multiplex PCR; TCRdb's copy has only in-frame clones and lacks some. The table records 200,000 to 300,000 clones, roughly 90% of them present only once. The sequenced sample was peripheral blood. These receptors originate from a man aged 25 to 40 with active or convalescent COVID-19. Each CDR3 is given with its conserved first and last residue. The D gene is left open where the match is weak. Not every row has a clone size; where given, it reads once, few, many or a size class.

v_gene	abundance	d_gene	j_gene	CDR3nt	CDR3aa
TRBV11-2	.	TRBD1	TRBJ1-1	TGTGCCAGCAGCTTAGGGCAGGGGGGTGAAGCTTTCTTT	CASSLGQGGEAFF
TRBV5-4	.	.	TRBJ1-1	TGTGCCAGCAGCTCCAAACAGGGTGGGGACACTGAAGCTTTCTTT	CASSSKQGGDTEAFF
TRBV4-3	.	.	TRBJ2-4	TGCGCCAGCAGCGAGACGGGGGATGGCAAAAACATTCAGTACTTC	CASSETGDGKNIQYF
TRBV6-5	.	.	TRBJ1-2	TGTGCCAGCAGTTACTACATGGGAGCTAACTATGGCTACACCTTC	CASSYYMGANYGYTF
TRBV30	.	TRBD1	TRBJ1-3	TGTGCCTGGGATGGGACAGTAGGAAACACCATATATTTT	CAWDGTVGNTIYF
TRBV30	.	.	TRBJ1-1	TGTGCCTGGGGGCAGTTTTCGAACACTGAAGCTTTCTTT	CAWGQFSNTEAFF
TRBV6-5	.	.	TRBJ1-1	TGTGCCAGCAGTTACTCGGACACAAAGGTCGCTTTCTTT	CASSYSDTKVAFF
TRBV7-2	.	TRBD2	TRBJ2-1	TGTGCCAGCAGCTTAGCGGTGGCGGGGGGCTACAATGAGCAGTTCTTC	CASSLAVAGGYNEQFF
TRBV7-3	.	.	TRBJ2-1	TGTGCCAGCAGCTTAACGCGGGCAGGGGGGAATGAGCAGTTCTTC	CASSLTRAGGNEQFF
TRBV18	.	TRBD1	TRBJ2-7	TGTGCCAGCTCACCGGGGACAGCCAGGTACGAGCAGTACTTC	CASSPGTARYEQYF
TRBV5-1	.	.	TRBJ1-3	TGCGCCAGCAGCCTGGACATTCTCTCTGGAAACACCATATATTTT	CASSLDILSGNTIYF
TRBV13	.	.	TRBJ1-5	TGTGCCAGCAGCGAAGATCGGGGTCAGCCCCAGCATTTT	CASSEDRGQPQHF
TRBV5-4	once	.	TRBJ2-7	TGTGCCAGCAGCCTATCTTCCTACGAGCAGTACTTC	CASSLSSYEQYF
TRBV7-2	once	.	TRBJ1-4	TGTGCCAGCACCAAATTCCAGGGGCTTAATGAAAAACTGTTTTTT	CASTKFQGLNEKLFF
TRBV2	once	TRBD2	TRBJ2-3	TGTGCCAGCACTTCCCCGGGACTAGCGGGGGGGCGGTCTACAGATACGCAGTATTTT	CASTSPGLAGGRSTDTQYF
TRBV19	.	TRBD1	TRBJ1-5	TGTGCCAGTAGTACGATCGGGGACAGGGGCCAGCCCCAGCATTTT	CASSTIGDRGQPQHF
TRBV5-5	.	.	TRBJ1-1	TGTGCCAGCAGCTTCAGGTTCCCTGACACTGAAGCTTTCTTT	CASSFRFPDTEAFF
TRBV5-6	.	.	TRBJ2-7	TGTGCCAGCAGCTTTGGGATCCAGGGATCCTACGAGCAGTACTTC	CASSFGIQGSYEQYF
TRBV6-1	.	.	TRBJ2-5	TGTGCCAGCAGTGAATTAGGGGGACACCTCTCAGAGACCCAGTACTTC	CASSELGGHLSETQYF
TRBV11-2	.	.	TRBJ1-1	TGTGCCAGCAGCATACAGATGCCTGAAGCTTTCTTT	CASSIQMPEAFF
TRBV10-1	.	.	TRBJ2-3	TGCGCCAGCAGTGCTATAGGGGTGGCAGATACGCAGTATTTT	CASSAIGVADTQYF
TRBV19	.	.	TRBJ2-4	TGTGCCAGTAGTGGCCGACAGGATTCCCTAGCCAAAAACATTCAGTACTTC	CASSGRQDSLAKNIQYF
TRBV5-1	.	.	TRBJ1-4	TGCGCCAGCAGTTCGGCCCCCGGGTCCAGTTCCGAAAAACTGTTTTTT	CASSSAPGSSSEKLFF
TRBV4-1	.	.	TRBJ2-1	TGCGCCAGCAGCCAAGAGGAGACCGGGATACACAATGAGCAGTTCTTC	CASSQEETGIHNEQFF
TRBV7-9	once	TRBD1	TRBJ1-1	TGTGCCAGCAGTATGGGGACAGGAACCAATATAATGAACACTGAAGCTTTCTTT	CASSMGTGTNIMNTEAFF
TRBV19	.	.	TRBJ2-5	TGTGCCAGTAGTATACGTACAGGGATCCGGGAGACCCAGTACTTC	CASSIRTGIRETQYF
TRBV5-6	.	.	TRBJ1-6	TGTGCCAGCAGCGGGAGGCGCGGCTCAGGGTCACCCCTCCACTTT	CASSGRRGSGSPLHF